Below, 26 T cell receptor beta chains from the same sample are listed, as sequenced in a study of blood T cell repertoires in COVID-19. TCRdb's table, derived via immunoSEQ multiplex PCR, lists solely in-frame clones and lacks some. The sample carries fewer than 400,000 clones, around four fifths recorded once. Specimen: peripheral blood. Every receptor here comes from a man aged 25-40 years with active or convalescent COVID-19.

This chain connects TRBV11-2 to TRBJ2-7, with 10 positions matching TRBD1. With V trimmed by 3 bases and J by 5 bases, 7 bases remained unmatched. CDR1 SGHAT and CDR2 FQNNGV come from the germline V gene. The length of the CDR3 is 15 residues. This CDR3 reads CASSFGRTGGNEQYF. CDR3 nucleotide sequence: TGTGCCAGCAGCTTCGGACGGACAGGGGGTAACGAGCAGTACTTC.

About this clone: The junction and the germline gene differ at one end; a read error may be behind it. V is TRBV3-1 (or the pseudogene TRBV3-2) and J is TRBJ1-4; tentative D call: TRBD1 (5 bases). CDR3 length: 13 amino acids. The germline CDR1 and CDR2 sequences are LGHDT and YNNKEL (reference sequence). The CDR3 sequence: CASSQMVGAPPFF. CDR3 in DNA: TGTGCCAGCAGCCAAATGGTTGGGGCCCCTCCCTTCTTT.

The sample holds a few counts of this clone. The CDR3, as DNA: TGTGCCAGCAGCCAAGCCCGCAGATACACAGATACGCAGTATTTT. Its protein is CASSQARRYTDTQYF. The rearrangement uses TRBV3-1 (or the pseudogene TRBV3-2) and TRBJ2-3; D uncertain. This CDR3 spans 15 amino acids. V dropped 1 base and J dropped 2 bases, with 10 bases sitting between them. Germline V gene data show CDR1 as LGHDT and CDR2 as YNNKEL (reference sequence).

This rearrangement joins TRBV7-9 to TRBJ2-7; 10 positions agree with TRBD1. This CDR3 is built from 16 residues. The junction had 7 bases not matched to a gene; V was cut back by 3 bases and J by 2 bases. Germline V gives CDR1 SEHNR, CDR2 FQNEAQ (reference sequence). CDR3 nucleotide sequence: TGTGCCAGCAGCTTTCGGGACAGGGGCCTCCCCTACGAGCAGTACTTC. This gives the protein CASSFRDRGLPYEQYF.

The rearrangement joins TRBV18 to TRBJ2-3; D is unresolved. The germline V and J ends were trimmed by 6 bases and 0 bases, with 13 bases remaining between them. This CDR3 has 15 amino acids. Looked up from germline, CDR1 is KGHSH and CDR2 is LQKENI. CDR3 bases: TGTGCCAGCTCCCAACTCCCGGGTAGCACAGATACGCAGTATTTT. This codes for CASSQLPGSTDTQYF.

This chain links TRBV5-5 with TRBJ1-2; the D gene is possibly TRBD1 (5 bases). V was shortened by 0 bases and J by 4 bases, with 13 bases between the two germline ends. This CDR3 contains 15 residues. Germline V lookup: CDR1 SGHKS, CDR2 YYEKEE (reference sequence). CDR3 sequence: CASSLGQGVLYGYTF. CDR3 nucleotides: TGTGCCAGCAGCTTGGGGCAGGGCGTCCTCTATGGCTACACCTTC.

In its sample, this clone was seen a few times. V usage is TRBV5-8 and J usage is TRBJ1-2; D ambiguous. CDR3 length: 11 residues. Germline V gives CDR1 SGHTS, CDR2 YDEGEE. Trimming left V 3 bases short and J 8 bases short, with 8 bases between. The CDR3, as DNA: TGTGCCAGCAGCTCCCGGTCGGGCTACACCTTC. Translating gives CASSSRSGYTF.

CDR3 DNA: TGTGCCAGCAGTTTGGCCTCACCCCCCTACGAGCAGTACTTC. Translation gives CASSLASPPYEQYF. The chain employs TRBV28 and TRBJ2-7; no clear D gene. The CDR3 has 14 amino acids. The germline V and J ends were trimmed by 3 bases and 2 bases, with 11 bases remaining between them. Germline CDR1 MDHEN, CDR2 SYDVKM.

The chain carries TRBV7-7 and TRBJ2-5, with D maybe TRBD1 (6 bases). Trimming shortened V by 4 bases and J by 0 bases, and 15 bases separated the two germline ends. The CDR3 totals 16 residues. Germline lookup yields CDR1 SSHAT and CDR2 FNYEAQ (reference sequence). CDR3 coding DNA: TGTGCCAGCAGCTCCCTTGGACAGAGAAACCAAGAGACCCAGTACTTC. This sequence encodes CASSSLGQRNQETQYF. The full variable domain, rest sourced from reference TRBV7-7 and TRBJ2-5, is GAGVSQSPRYKVTKRGQDVTLRCDPISSHATLYWYQQALGQGPEFLTYFNYEAQPDKSGLPSDRFSAERPEGSISTLTIQRTEQRDSAMYRCASSSLGQRNQETQYFGPGTRLLVL.

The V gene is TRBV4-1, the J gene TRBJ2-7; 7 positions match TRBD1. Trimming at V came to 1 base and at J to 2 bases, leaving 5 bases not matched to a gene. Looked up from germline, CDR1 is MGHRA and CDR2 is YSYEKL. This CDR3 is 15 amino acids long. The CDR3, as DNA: TGCGCCAGCAGCCAAGCTGCCGGGACAGCCTACGAGCAGTACTTC. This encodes CASSQAAGTAYEQYF.

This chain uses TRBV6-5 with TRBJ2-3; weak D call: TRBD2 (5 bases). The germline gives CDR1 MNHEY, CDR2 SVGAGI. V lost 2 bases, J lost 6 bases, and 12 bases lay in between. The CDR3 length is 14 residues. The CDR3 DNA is TGTGCCAGCAGTTACAGGAGGCAATATGATACGCAGTATTTT. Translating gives CASSYRRQYDTQYF.

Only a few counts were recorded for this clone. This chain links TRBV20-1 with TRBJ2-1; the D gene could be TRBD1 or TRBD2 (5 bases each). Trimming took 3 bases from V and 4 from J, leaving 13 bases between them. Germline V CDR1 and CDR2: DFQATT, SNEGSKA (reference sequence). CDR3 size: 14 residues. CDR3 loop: CSASEGSGYNEQFF. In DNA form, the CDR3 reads TGCAGTGCTAGTGAGGGGTCGGGGTACAATGAGCAGTTCTTC.

The CDR3 loop reads CSVRTGSGEQFF. The CDR3 DNA sequence: TGCAGCGTTAGGACAGGGAGTGGTGAGCAGTTCTTC. The chain has TRBV29-1 and TRBJ2-1, with TRBD1 matching over 8 bases. Germline V gene sequence: CDR1 SQVTM, CDR2 ANQGSEA. Losses at the gene ends were 5 bases for V and 9 bases for J; bases not matched to a gene: 6. The CDR3 spans 12 residues.

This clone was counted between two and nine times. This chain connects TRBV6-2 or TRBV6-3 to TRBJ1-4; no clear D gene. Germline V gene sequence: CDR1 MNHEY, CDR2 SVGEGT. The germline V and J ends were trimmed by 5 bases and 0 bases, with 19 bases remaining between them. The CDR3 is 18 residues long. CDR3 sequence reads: CASSPPPGSSATNEKLFF. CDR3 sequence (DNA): TGTGCCAGCAGTCCCCCCCCCGGTTCGAGTGCAACTAATGAAAAACTGTTTTTT.

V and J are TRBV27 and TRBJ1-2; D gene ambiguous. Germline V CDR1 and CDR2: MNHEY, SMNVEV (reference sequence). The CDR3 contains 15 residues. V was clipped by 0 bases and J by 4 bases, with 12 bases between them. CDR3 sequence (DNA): TGTGCCAGCAGTTTATCGATCGGGCGGGTCTATGGCTACACCTTC. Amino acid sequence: CASSLSIGRVYGYTF.

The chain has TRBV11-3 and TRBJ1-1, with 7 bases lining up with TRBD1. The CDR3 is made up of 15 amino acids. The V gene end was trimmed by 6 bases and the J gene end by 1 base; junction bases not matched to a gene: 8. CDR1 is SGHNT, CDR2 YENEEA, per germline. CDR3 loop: CASSPTGAKNTEAFF. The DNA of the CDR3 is TGTGCCAGCAGTCCTACAGGGGCGAAGAACACTGAAGCTTTCTTT.

The CDR3 region has the DNA TGTGCCAGCAGTTTGGGGGGGTCCGAGCAGTACTTC. Protein sequence: CASSLGGSEQYF. The chain is built from TRBV27 and TRBJ2-7; TRBD2 aligns across 7 bases. The germline V gene has CDR1 MNHEY and CDR2 SMNVEV (reference sequence). This CDR3 has 12 amino acids. The trim removed 3 bases at V and 6 bases at J, leaving 2 bases unmatched.

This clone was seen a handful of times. DNA of the CDR3: TGTGCCAGCAGCTTAGAGGGGACTAGGGACGAGCAGTACTTC. It specifies CASSLEGTRDEQYF. The V and J genes are TRBV7-2 and TRBJ2-7; 8 bases agree with TRBD2. The trim removed 1 base at V and 5 bases at J, leaving 4 bases unmatched. CDR3 length equals 14 residues. The V gene's germline CDR1 is SGHTA and CDR2 FQGNSA.

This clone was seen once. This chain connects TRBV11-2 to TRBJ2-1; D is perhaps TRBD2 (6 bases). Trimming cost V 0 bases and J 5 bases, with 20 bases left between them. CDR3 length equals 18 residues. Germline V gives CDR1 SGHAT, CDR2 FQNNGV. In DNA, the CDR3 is TGTGCCAGCAGCTTAGATCGCCCCAATAGCGGACTTCACAATGAGCAGTTCTTC. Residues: CASSLDRPNSGLHNEQFF.

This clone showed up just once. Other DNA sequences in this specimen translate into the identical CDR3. The CDR3 DNA is TGTGCCAGCAGTTTGAAGGGAGCTAACTATGGCTACACCTTC. Amino acids: CASSLKGANYGYTF. The chain employs TRBV27 and TRBJ1-2; D not certain. The length of the CDR3 is 14 residues. Germline V gene data show CDR1 as MNHEY and CDR2 as SMNVEV (reference sequence). V was clipped by 3 bases and J by 0 bases, with 8 bases between them.

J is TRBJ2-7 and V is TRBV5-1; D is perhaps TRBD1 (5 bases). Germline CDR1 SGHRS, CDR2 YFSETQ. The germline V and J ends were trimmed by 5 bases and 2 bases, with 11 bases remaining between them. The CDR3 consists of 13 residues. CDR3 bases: TGCGCCAGCAGTCGGACACCTACCTACGAGCAGTACTTC. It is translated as CASSRTPTYEQYF.

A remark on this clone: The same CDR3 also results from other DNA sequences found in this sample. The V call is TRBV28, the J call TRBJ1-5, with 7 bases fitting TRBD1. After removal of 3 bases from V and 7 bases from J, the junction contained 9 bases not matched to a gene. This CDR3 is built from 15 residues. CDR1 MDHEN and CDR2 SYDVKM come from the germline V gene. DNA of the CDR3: TGTGCCAGCAGTTTCGGCAGGGGGGTGGGGCAGCCCCAGCATTTT. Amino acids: CASSFGRGVGQPQHF.

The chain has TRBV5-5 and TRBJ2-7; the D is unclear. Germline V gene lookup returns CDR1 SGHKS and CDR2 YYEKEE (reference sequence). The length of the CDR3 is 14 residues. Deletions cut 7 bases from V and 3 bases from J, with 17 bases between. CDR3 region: CASQPGAARYEQYF. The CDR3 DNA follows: TGTGCCAGCCAGCCCGGCGCGGCCCGCTACGAGCAGTACTTC.

The CDR3 loop reads CAWQGDPGYEQYF. CDR3 bases: TGTGCCTGGCAGGGGGACCCCGGCTACGAGCAGTACTTC. The chain has TRBV30 and TRBJ2-7, with TRBD1 matching 7 bases. There are 13 residues in the CDR3. V was pared by 5 bases and J by 3 bases, with 7 bases of the junction left unmatched. CDR1 and CDR2 (germline): GTSNPN, SVGIG (reference sequence).

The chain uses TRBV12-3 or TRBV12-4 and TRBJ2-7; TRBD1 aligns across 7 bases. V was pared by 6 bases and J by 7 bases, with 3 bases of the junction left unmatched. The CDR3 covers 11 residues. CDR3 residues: CASREQGEQYF. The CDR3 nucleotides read TGTGCCAGCAGGGAACAGGGGGAGCAGTACTTC.

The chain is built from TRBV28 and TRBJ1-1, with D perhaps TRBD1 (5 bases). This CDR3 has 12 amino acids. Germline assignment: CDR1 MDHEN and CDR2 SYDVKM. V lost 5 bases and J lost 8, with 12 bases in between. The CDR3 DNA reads TGTGCCAGCAGTCTTCCGACAGCCGAAGCTTTCTTT. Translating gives CASSLPTAEAFF.